This T cell receptor beta chain appears in the sequencing data of a study of T cells in Graves' hyperthyroidism and ophthalmopathy. The CDR3 consists of 12 residues. CDR1 ENHRY and CDR2 SYGVKD come from the germline V gene. V lost 1 base and J 7 bases, leaving 7 bases between the germline ends. RNA transcripts served as the template for amplifying TCR beta CDR3 regions. With the HTBI primer set, the TCR CDR3 went through a first round of RT-PCR. TCRdb redid the calling of the multiplex PCR reads with MiXCR, one entry per CDR3 protein. This table has about 570,000 distinct CDR3 sequences, about 43% appearing once.

The specimen was peripheral blood or thyroid tissue (not recorded which). This chain connects TRBV10-3 to TRBJ1-2; D is undetermined. The receptor comes from an adult woman with Graves' disease, either hyperthyroidism or ophthalmopathy (not recorded which). The CDR3 DNA reads as TGTGCCATCAGTGAGTTGACATCTGGCTACACCTTC. Its protein product is CAISELTSGYTF.